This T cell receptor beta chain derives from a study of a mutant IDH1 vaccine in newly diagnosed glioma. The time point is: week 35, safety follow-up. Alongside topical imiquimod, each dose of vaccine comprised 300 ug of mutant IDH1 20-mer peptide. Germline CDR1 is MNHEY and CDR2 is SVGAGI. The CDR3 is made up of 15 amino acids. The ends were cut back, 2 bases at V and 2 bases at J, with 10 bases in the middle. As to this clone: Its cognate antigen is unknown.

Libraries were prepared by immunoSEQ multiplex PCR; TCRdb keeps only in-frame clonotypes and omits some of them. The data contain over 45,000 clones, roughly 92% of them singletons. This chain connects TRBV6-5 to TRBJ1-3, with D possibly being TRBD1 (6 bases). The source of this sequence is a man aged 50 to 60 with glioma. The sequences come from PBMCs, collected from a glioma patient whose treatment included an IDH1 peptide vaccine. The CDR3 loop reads CASSYGGTTGNTIYF. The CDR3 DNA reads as TGTGCCAGCAGTTACGGGGGGACAACTGGAAACACCATATATTTT.